These 10 T cell receptor beta chains originate from one sample sequenced in a study of early T cells in non-severe SARS-CoV-2 infection. TCRdb called the 5' RACE reads again in MiXCR, with one record for every CDR3 protein. This table has tens of thousands of distinct CDR3 sequences, roughly 5.6% appearing once. Sequencing was performed on whole blood, taken at baseline. The receptors originated from an adult who was a healthcare worker with PCR-confirmed SARS-CoV-2 infection or an uninfected control (not recorded which).

Sample share makes this clonotype medium-sized (0.01 to 0.1%). This chain uses TRBV5-1 with TRBJ2-6; 8 bases map to TRBD1. CDR3 size: 19 residues. Trimming removed 0 bases from V and 5 bases from J; junction bases left unmatched: 13. Germline-derived CDR1 and CDR2 are SGHRS and YFSETQ. In nucleotides, the CDR3 is TGCGCCAGCAGCTTGGCCTCTGGACAGGGTAACCTCTGGGCCAACGTCCTGACTTTC. Protein sequence: CASSLASGQGNLWANVLTF.

This clonotype appeared many times. The chain is built from TRBV12-3 or TRBV12-4 and TRBJ2-7; TRBD1 agrees at 10 bases. The CDR3 has 15 residues. V gave up 6 bases and J gave up 3 bases; unmatched junction bases: 8. In DNA, the CDR3 is TGTGCCAGCAGCCGTACCGGGACAGGGGACTACGAGCAGTACTTC. Its protein is CASSRTGTGDYEQYF.

This clonotype was counted ten times or more. CDR3 sequence: CASLASGANVLTF. The CDR3 coding sequence is TGTGCCAGCTTAGCCTCTGGGGCCAACGTCCTGACTTTC. V and J are TRBV6-2 or TRBV6-3 and TRBJ2-6; D is unresolved. V shed 8 bases and J shed 0 bases, with 5 bases lying between them. Germline lookup yields CDR1 MNHEY and CDR2 SVGEGT. This CDR3 is 13 amino acids long.

This clonotype is medium-sized within its sample. The chain employs TRBV12-3 or TRBV12-4 and TRBJ2-7, with TRBD2 as a possible D gene (7 bases). V lost 7 bases to trimming and J lost 4 bases, with 23 bases between them. The CDR3 totals 16 residues. The CDR3 here is CASKLNPRGAQYEQYF. The CDR3 DNA is TGTGCCAGCAAGTTAAACCCACGGGGGGCCCAGTACGAGCAGTACTTC.

Many counts were recorded for this clonotype. A read error may explain this, as a much larger clone is one base away. V usage is TRBV7-2 and J usage is TRBJ1-5; D unresolved. V dropped 5 bases and J dropped 4 bases, with 6 bases sitting between them. This CDR3 has 12 amino acids. CDR1 is SGHTA and CDR2 is FQGNSA in the germline V gene. The CDR3, as DNA: TGTGCCAGCAGCCTTTTTAATCAGCCCCAGCATTTT. The encoded protein is CASSLFNQPQHF.

This clonotype was recorded at least ten times. The genes are TRBV5-1 and TRBJ1-2; D uncertain. The CDR3 has 11 amino acids. The V end was cut by 4 bases, the J end by 5 bases, with 6 bases between. CDR1 and CDR2 (germline): SGHRS, YFSETQ. The CDR3 nucleotides read TGCGCCAGCAGCACTGGATATGGCTACACCTTC. Amino acid sequence: CASSTGYGYTF.

V and J are TRBV4-3 and TRBJ1-6; 7 bases match TRBD1. The V gene end was trimmed by 0 bases and the J gene end by 6 bases; junction bases not matched to a gene: 5. The CDR3 sequence is 16 residues long. CDR1 LGHNA and CDR2 YSLEER come from the germline V gene. The DNA for the CDR3 is TGCGCCAGCAGCCAAGAGATGACAGGGCGTAATTCACCCCTCCACTTT. It yields the protein CASSQEMTGRNSPLHF.

This clonotype was seen many times. This chain links TRBV7-9 with TRBJ1-2; 9 bases are a match to TRBD1. The V segment lost 5 bases and the J segment 7 bases; nucleotides outside the gene matches: 8. CDR3 length: 14 residues. Germline values: CDR1 SEHNR, CDR2 FQNEAQ (reference sequence). DNA for the CDR3: TGTGCCAGCAGCCAGACAGGGGGGTCTCGTGGCTACACCTTC. The encoded protein is CASSQTGGSRGYTF.

This clonotype has just a few counts. The genes are TRBV29-1 and TRBJ1-2, with 7 bases aligning to TRBD1. V gave up 6 bases and J gave up 6 bases; unmatched junction bases: 4. The germline V gene encodes CDR1 SQVTM and CDR2 ANQGSEA. This CDR3 is 11 amino acids long. The CDR3 region is CSVLQGHGYTF. As DNA, the CDR3 is TGCAGCGTCCTACAGGGGCATGGCTACACCTTC.

This clonotype showed up just a few times. The chain links TRBV9 to TRBJ1-2; 7 bases are a match to TRBD1. Germline V gene data show CDR1 as SGDLS and CDR2 as YYNGEE. CDR3 length: 15 amino acids. Trimming at V came to 3 bases and at J to 4 bases, leaving 9 bases not matched to a gene. The CDR3: CASSAPLTGPYGYTF. The CDR3 bases are TGTGCCAGCAGCGCCCCTCTGACAGGGCCCTATGGCTACACCTTC.